The clone carrying this TCR beta chain was seen once. The entry originates in a study of T cell changes during pregnancy in multiple sclerosis. Method: immunoSEQ multiplex PCR; TCRdb's copy keeps in-frame clones and lacks some. The sample consists of around 57,000 clones, roughly 90% of them appearing once. CDR3 length: 18 amino acids. Germline assignment: CDR1 SEHNR and CDR2 FQNEAQ (reference sequence). V lost 1 base to trimming and J lost 0 bases, with 16 bases between them. The TCR sequence derives from a female donor with multiple sclerosis, enrolled in a pregnancy study. The rearrangement uses TRBV7-9 and TRBJ2-1, with D unclear. The source was peripheral blood, collected in the second trimester of pregnancy. DNA of the CDR3: TGTGCCAGCAGCTTAGGCCACAGCTTACAGAGCTCCTACAATGAGCAGTTCTTC. This encodes CASSLGHSLQSSYNEQFF.